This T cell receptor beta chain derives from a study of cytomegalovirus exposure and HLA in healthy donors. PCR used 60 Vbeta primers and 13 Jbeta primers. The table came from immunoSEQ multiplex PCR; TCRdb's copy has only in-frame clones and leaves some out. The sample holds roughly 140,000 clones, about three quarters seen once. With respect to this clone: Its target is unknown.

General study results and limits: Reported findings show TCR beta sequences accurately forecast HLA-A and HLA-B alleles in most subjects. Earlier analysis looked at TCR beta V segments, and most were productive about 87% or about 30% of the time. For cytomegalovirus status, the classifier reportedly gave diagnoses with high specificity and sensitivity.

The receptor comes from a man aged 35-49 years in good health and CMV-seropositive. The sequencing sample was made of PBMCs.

The CDR3 nucleotides are TGTGCAGCCAGCACCCGAGGAGGGGGCGGCGAGCAGTACTTC. Its protein product is CAASTRGGGGEQYF. V is TRBV5-4 and J is TRBJ2-7; maybe TRBD1 (7 bases). CDR1 and CDR2 from the germline V gene are SGHNT and YYREEE (reference sequence). The CDR3 has 14 amino acids.